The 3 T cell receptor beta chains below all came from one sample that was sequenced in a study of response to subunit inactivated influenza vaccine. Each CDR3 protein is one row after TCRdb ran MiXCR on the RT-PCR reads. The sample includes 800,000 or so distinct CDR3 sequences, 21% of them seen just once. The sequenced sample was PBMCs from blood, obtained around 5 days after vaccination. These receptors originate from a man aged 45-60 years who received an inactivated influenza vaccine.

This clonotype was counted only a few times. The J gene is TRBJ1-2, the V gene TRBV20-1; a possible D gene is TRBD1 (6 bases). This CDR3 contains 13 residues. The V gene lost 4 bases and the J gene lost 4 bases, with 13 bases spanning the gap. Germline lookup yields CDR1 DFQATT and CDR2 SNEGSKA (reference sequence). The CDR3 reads CSAKVGGGYGYTF. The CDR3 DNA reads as TGCAGTGCTAAAGTGGGGGGCGGCTATGGCTACACCTTC.

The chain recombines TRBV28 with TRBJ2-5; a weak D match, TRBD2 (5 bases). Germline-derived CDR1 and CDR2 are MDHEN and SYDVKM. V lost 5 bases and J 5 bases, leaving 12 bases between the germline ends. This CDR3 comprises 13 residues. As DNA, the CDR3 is TGTGCCAGCAGTAAAGGAGGCGGGGAGACCCAGTACTTC. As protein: CASSKGGGETQYF.

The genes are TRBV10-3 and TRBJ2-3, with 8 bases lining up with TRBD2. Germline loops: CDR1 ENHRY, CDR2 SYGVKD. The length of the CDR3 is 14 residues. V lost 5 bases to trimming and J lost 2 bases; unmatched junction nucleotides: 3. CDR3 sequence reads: CAISPGLDTDTQYF. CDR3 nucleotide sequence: TGTGCCATCAGTCCGGGACTAGACACAGATACGCAGTATTTT.